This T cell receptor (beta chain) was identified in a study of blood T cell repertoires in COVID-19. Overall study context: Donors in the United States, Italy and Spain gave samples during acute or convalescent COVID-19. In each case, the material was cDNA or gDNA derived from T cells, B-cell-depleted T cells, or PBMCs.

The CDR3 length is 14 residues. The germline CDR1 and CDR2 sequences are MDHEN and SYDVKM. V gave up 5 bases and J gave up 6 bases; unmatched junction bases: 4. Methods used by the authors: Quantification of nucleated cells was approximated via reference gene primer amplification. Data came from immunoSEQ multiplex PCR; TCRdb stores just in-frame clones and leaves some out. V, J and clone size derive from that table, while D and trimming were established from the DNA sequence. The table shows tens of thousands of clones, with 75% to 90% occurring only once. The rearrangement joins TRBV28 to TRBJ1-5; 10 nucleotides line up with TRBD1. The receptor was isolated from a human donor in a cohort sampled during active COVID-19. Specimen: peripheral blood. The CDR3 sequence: CASSPTGGGQPQHF. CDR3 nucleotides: TGTGCCAGCAGTCCGACAGGGGGCGGTCAGCCCCAGCATTTT.